This is a list of T cell receptor beta chains from one sample in a study of cytomegalovirus exposure and HLA in healthy donors. This table comes from immunoSEQ multiplex PCR, and its TCRdb copy is limited to in-frame clones, with some not included. The sample includes 150,000 to 200,000 clones, approximately 67% of them seen just once. Sequenced input: PBMCs. Every receptor here comes from a woman under 30 in good health and CMV-seropositive. The conserved cysteine and the conserved F or W are not part of the CDR3 here. D genes are given only for firm matches.

>-|TRBV12-2
ASHPYRGAHEQY
>TRBD2|TRBV5-4
ASGIAGANIQY
>TRBD2|TRBV7-8
ASTTPGTKSTDTQY
>-|TRBV7-6
ASSLEGIHYEQY
>-|TRBV6-6
ASSYSRKGELF
>-|TRBV5-6
ASSLRAGEALH
>-|TRBV7-3
ASSPTYGFTDTQY
>-|TRBV15
ATSRDDGLQNTQY
>-|TRBV27
ASSPSTGSYEQY
>-|TRBV20-1
SAAGGVSLH
>-|TRBV28
ASKEGTGEAF
>TRBD1|TRBV9
ASSVGTGNYEQY
>-|TRBV6-5
ASSYSTGKQF
>TRBD1|TRBV27
ASSSKIQGTGELF
>TRBD1|TRBV7-9
ASSGRGRSTEAF
>TRBD1|TRBV7-9
ASSLQGVGEKLF
>-|TRBV30
AWSVLSEQF
>TRBD1|TRBV10-1
ASSESKAQGASEQY
>-|TRBV7-8
ASSSTRAYIAEAF
>-|TRBV27
ASRVGQSNTGELF
>-|TRBV19
ASSFGTSGGDQPQH
>-|TRBV6-5
ASKERDSLTDTQY
>-|TRBV28
ASRHNTLAKNIQY
>TRBD2|TRBV7-7
ASSLWGGNEQF
>-|TRBV30
AWSLDSHRYSPLH
>TRBD1|TRBV18
ASSLTLKGARHEQF
>TRBD1|TRBV9
ASSVSGGGQPQH
>TRBD1|TRBV7-9
ASRRQGDTEAF
>-|TRBV5-1
ASSAGASRTDTQY
>-|TRBV7-3
ASSLTNHRVSYTEAF
>-|TRBV5-1
ASSFNTGDPYEQY
>TRBD1|TRBV6-6
ASSYFPGQGQYEQY
>-|TRBV19
APHSGLTVQLF
>-|TRBV11-1
ASSLAALEYQETQY
>TRBD1|TRBV4-1
ASSHPGGYEQY
>TRBD1|TRBV7-9
ASSLGQGYGYT
>TRBD2|TRBV27
ASSLLSGSPYEQY
>-|TRBV28
ASSAQAGTTYNEQF
>TRBD1|TRBV27
ASSLGGQTYGYT
>-|TRBV30
AWSNGGTEAF
>-|TRBV13
ASSTFSTEAF
>-|TRBV7-7
ASSLVAAGETQY
>-|TRBV6-1
ASSRTGPPPREQY
>TRBD1|TRBV6-4
ASSDSTGDVTEAF
>TRBD1|TRBV7-2
ASSPTGGNTIY
>-|TRBV30
AWVVIGGLGGYT
>-|TRBV6-1
ASSSHQAGYPEQY
>TRBD1|TRBV28
ASSRRGTGNEKLF